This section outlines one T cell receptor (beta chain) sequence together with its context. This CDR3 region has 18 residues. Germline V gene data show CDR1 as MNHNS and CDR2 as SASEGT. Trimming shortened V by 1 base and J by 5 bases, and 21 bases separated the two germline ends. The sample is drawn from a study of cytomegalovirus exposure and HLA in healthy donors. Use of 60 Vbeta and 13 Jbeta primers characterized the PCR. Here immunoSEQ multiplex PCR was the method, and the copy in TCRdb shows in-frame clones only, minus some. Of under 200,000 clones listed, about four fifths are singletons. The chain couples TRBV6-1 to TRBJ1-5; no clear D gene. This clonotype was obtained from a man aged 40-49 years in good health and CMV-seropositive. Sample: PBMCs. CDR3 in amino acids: CASSEGAWMGRNDQPQHF. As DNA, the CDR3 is TGTGCCAGCAGTGAAGGGGCGTGGATGGGGAGGAACGATCAGCCCCAGCATTTT.